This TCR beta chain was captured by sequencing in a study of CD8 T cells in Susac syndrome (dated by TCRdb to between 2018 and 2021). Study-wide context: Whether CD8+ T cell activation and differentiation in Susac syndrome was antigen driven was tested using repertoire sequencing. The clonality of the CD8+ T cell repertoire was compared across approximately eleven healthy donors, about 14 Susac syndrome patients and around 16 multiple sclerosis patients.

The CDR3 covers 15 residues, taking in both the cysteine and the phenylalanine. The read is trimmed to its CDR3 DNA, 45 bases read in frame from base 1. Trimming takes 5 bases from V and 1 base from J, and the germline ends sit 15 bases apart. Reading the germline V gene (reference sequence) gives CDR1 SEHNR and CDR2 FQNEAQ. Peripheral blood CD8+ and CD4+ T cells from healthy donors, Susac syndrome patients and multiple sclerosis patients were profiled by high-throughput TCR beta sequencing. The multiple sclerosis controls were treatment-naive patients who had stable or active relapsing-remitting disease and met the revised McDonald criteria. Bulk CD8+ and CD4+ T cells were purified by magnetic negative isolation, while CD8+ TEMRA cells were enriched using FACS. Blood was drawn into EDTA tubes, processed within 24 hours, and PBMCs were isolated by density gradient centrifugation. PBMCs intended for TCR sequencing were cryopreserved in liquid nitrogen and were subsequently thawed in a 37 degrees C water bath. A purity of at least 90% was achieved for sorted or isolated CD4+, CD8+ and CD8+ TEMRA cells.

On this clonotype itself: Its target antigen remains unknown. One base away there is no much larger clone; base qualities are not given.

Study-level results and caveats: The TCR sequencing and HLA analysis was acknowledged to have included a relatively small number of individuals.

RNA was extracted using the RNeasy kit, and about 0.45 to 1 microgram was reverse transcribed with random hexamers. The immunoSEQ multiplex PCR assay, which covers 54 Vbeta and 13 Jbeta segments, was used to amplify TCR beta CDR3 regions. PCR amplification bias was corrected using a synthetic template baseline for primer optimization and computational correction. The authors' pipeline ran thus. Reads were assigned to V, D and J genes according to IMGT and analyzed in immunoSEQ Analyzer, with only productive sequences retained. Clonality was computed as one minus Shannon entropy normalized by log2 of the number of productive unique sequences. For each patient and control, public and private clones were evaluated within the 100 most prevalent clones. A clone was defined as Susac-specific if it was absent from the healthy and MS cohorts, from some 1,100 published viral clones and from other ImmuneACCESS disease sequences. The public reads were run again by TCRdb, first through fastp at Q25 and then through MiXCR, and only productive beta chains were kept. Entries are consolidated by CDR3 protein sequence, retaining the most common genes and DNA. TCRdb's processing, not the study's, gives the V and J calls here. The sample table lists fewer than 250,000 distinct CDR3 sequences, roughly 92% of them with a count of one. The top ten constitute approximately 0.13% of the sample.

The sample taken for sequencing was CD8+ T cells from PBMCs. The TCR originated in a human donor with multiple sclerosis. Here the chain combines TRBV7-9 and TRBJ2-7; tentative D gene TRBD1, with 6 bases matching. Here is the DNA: TGTGCCAGCAGCCCCGGAGAGACAGGATCCTACGAGCAGTACTTC. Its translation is CASSPGETGSYEQYF.